This T cell receptor beta chain was sequenced for a study of T cell responses to AZD1222 COVID-19 vaccine. Study conclusions and caveats: White British donors predominated, females outnumbered males, and clonal diversity was possibly underestimated. Recipients of AZD1222 seropositive at baseline numbered only 5 or 6.

Only in-frame clones appear in the TCRdb table, and some are missing; sequencing was by immunoSEQ multiplex PCR. The sample holds more than 95,000 clones; 75% to 90% are singletons and the top ten take approximately 6.5%. Second-dose groups at about 4 or about 12 weeks were pooled. Comment on this clone: Its antigen is not known.

With V trimmed by 7 bases and J by 4 bases, 3 bases remained unmatched. CDR3 size: 13 residues. Germline V lookup: CDR1 SNHLY, CDR2 FYNNEI. The TCR comes from an adult who received the AZD1222 COVID-19 vaccine. Here the sequenced sample was peripheral blood, taken 28 days after the second AZD1222 dose. The gene calls are TRBV2 and TRBJ1-1; 10 bases agree with TRBD1. CDR3 amino acids: CASTGQGGTEAFF. The CDR3 region has the DNA TGTGCCAGCACTGGACAGGGGGGCACTGAAGCTTTCTTT.